This TCR beta chain was retrieved from a study of T cell repertoires in cytomegalovirus infection. About the study: Public TCR beta signatures indicated both CMV infection and matching HLA type.

TCRdb reprocessed the reads with MiXCR, giving one entry per CDR3 protein. In the table there are fewer than 400,000 distinct CDR3 sequences, 15% to 20% of which are singletons. With 4 bases clipped from V and 0 bases from J, the junction kept 6 bases outside the gene matches. The CDR3 runs to 17 residues. Per the germline V gene, CDR1 is LGHNA and CDR2 is YSLEER. About this clonotype itself: Antigen specificity is unknown.

Study-wide points: The ex vivo response showed dominance by HLA-C-restricted CMV-specific TCR beta clonotypes. Carriage of CMV together with the relevant HLA was identifiable through cumulative public TCR beta family frequency.

The J gene is TRBJ1-6, the V gene TRBV4-3; 7 bases are a match to TRBD1. The clonotype was recovered from a human donor in good health (CMV status not recorded). Some clones in this sample may be carry-over from other donors' samples. Sequencing input: PBMCs. Here the CDR3 reads CASSPGTAISYNSPLHF. CDR3 bases: TGCGCCAGCAGCCCAGGGACAGCGATCTCCTATAATTCACCCCTCCACTTT.